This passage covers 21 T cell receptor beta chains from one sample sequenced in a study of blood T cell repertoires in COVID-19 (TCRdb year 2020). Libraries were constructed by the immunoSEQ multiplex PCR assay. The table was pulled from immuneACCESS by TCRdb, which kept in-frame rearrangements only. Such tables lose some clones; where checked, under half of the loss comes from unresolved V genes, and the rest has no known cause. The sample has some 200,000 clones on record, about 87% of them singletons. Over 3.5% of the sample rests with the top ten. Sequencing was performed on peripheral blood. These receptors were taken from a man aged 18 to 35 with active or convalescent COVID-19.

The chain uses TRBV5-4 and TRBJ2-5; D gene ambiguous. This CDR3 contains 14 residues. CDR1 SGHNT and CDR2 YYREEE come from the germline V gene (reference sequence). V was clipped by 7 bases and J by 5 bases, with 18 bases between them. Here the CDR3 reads CASLESRRRETQYF. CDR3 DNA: TGTGCCAGCTTGGAGTCCCGGCGCCGGGAGACCCAGTACTTC.

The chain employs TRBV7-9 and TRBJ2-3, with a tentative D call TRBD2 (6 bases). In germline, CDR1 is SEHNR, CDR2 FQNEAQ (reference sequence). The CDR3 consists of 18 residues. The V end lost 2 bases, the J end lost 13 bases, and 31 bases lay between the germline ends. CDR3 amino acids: CASSLPARFRDSNLREYF. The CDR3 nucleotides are TGTGCCAGCAGCTTACCTGCTCGTTTCCGGGACTCAAATCTGAGGGAGTATTTT.

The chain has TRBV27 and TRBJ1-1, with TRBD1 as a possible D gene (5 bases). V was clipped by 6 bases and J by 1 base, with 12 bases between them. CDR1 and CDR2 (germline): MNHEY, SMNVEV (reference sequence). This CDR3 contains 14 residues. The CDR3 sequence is CASRPGGKNTEAFF. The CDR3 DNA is TGTGCCAGCAGGCCGGGGGGAAAGAACACTGAAGCTTTCTTT.

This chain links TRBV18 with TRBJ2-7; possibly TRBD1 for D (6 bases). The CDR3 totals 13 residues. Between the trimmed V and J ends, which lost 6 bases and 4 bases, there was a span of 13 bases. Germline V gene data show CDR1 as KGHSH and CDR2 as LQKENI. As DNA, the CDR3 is TGTGCCAGCTCGCCCGGGACACGGTACGAGCAGTACGTC. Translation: CASSPGTRYEQYV.

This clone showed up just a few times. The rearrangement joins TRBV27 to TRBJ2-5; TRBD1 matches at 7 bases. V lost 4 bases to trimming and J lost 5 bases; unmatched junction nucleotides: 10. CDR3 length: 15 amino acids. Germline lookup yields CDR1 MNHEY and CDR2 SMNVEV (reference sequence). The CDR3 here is CASSSHTGVGETQYF. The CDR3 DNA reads TGTGCCAGCAGTTCACACACAGGGGTTGGGGAGACCCAGTACTTC.

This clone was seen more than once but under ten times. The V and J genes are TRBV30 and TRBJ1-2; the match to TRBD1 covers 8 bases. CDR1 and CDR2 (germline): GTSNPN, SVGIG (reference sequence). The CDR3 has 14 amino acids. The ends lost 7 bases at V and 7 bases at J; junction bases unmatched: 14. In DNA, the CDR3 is TGTGCCTCCTTTCAGGGGGCGCAGAAGGGTGGCTACACCTTC. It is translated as CASFQGAQKGGYTF.

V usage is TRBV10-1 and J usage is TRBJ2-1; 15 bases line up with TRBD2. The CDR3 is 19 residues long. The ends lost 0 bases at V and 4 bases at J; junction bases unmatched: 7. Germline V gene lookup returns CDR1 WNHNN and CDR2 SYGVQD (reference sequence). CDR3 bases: TGCGCCAGCAGTGAGTCAGGGACTAGCGGGAGGAAGAGTTACAATGAGCAGTTCTTC. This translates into CASSESGTSGRKSYNEQFF.

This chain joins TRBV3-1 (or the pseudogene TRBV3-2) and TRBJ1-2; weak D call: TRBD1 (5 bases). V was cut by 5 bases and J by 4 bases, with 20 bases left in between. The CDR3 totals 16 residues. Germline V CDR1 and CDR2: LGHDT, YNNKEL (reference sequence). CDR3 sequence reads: CASSSTSGRVTYGYTF. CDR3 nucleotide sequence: TGTGCCAGCAGCTCTACTTCGGGCAGGGTAACCTATGGCTACACCTTC.

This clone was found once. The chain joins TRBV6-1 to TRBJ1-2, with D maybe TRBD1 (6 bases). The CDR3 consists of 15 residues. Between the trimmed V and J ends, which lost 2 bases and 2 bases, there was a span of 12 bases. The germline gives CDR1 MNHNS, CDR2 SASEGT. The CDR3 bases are TGTGCCAGCAGTGAATTAGGGGGTCTAAACTATGGCTACACCTTC. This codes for CASSELGGLNYGYTF.

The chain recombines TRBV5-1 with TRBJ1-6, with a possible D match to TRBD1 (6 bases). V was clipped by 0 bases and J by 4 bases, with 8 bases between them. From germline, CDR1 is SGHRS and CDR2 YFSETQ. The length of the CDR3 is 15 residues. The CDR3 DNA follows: TGCGCCAGCAGCTTGGACAGGGCTTATAATTCACCCCTCCACTTT. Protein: CASSLDRAYNSPLHF.

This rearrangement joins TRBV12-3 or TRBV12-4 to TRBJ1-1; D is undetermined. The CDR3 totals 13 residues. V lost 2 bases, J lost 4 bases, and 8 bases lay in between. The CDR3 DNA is TGTGCCAGCAGTTTAATGAGGAGCACTGAAGCTTTCTTT. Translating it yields CASSLMRSTEAFF.

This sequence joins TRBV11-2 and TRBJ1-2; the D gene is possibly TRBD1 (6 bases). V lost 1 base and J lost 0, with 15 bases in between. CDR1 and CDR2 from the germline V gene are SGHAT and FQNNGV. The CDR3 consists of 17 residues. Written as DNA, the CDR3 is TGTGCCAGCAGCTTAGGGCCAGGGGCCATGACTAACTATGGCTACACCTTC. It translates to CASSLGPGAMTNYGYTF.

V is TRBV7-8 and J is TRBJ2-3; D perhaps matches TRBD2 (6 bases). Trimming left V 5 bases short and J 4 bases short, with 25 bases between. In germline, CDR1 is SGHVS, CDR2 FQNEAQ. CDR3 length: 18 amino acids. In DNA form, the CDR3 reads TGTGCCAGCAGCCTACGGACCCAACGGCTAGCGACCCCAGATACGCAGTATTTT. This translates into CASSLRTQRLATPDTQYF. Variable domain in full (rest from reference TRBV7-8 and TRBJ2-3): GAGVSQSPRYKVAKRGQDVALRCDPISGHVSLFWYQQALGQGPEFLTYFQNEAQLDKSGLPSDRFFAERPEGSVSTLKIQRTQQEDSAVYLCASSLRTQRLATPDTQYFGPGTRLTVL.

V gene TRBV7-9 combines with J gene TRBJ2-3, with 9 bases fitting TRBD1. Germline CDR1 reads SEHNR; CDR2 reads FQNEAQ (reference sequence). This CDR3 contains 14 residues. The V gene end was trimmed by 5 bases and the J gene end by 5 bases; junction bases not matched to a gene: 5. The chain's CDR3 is CASSRDRVEDTQYF. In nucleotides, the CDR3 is TGTGCCAGCAGCCGGGACAGGGTGGAAGATACGCAGTATTTT.

For the CDR3, the DNA is TGTGCCAGCAGTCCGGGACAGTCGAACACCGGGGAGCTGTTTTTT. This gives the protein CASSPGQSNTGELFF. The V and J genes are TRBV6-5 and TRBJ2-2; 7 nucleotides line up with TRBD1. This CDR3 is 15 amino acids long. Trimming took 5 bases from V and 0 from J; bases not matched to a gene: 3. Germline V lookup: CDR1 MNHEY, CDR2 SVGAGI.

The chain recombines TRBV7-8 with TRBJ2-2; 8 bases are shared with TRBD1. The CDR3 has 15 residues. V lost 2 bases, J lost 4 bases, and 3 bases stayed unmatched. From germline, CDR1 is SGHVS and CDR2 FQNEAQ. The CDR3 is CASSLIQGVTGELFF. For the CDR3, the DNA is TGTGCCAGCAGCTTAATACAGGGGGTCACCGGGGAGCTGTTTTTT.

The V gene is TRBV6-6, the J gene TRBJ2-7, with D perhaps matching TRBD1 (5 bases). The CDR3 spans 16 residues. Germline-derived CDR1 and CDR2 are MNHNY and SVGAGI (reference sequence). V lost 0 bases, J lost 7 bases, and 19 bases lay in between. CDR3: CASSYSVRARPGEQYV. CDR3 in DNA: TGTGCCAGCAGTTACTCGGTCAGGGCCCGACCCGGGGAGCAGTACGTC.

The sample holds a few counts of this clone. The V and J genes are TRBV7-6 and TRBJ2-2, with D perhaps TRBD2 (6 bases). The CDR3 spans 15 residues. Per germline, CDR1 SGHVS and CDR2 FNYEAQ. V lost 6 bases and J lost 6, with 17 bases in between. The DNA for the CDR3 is TGTGCCAGCAGACCCGAGGCGGGGCGCGCCGGGGAGCTGTTTTTT. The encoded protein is CASRPEAGRAGELFF.

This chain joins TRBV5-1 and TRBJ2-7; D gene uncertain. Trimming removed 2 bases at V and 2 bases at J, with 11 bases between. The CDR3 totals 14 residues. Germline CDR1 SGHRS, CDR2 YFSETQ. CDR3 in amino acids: CASSFATQAYEQYF. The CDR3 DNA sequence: TGCGCCAGCAGCTTCGCCACGCAGGCCTACGAGCAGTACTTC.

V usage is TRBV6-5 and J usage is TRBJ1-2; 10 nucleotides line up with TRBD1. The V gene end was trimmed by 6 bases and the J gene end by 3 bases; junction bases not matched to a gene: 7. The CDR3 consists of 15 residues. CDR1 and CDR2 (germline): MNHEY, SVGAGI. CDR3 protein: CASSPWDRGDYGYTF. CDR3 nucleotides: TGTGCCAGCAGCCCCTGGGACAGGGGCGACTATGGCTACACCTTC.

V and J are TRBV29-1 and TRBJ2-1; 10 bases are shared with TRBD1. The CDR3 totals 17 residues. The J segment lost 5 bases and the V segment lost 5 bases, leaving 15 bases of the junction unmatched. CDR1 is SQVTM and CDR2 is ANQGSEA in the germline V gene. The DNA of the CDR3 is TGCAGCGTTCTTAGCGGGACAGGGGCAGGACTTGACAATGAGCAGTTCTTC. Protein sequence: CSVLSGTGAGLDNEQFF.